This T cell receptor (beta chain) was observed in a study of blood T cell repertoires in COVID-19. Looking at the study overall: PBMCs, B-cell-depleted T cells, or T cells were the source of the cDNA or gDNA that made up the material.

TCRdb's copy holds only in-frame clones and misses some; the assay was immunoSEQ multiplex PCR. The table shows approximately 260,000 clones, with over 75% occurring only once. Sequencing was done on a sample of peripheral blood. The TCR originated in a human donor in a cohort sampled during active COVID-19.

This CDR3 reads CASSDPQGEGRGDQYF. The CDR3, as DNA: TGTGCCAGCAGCGACCCACAGGGGGAGGGGAGGGGTGACCAGTACTTC. This rearrangement joins TRBV5-4 to TRBJ2-5; a weak D match, TRBD1 (8 bases). The CDR3 covers 16 residues. Germline assignment: CDR1 SGHNT and CDR2 YYREEE (reference sequence). V was pared by 4 bases and J by 10 bases, with 26 bases between.